These 25 T cell receptor beta chains came from one sample sequenced in a study of identifying expanded T cells in peripheral blood (dated by TCRdb to 2018 to 2020). Libraries came from the immunoSEQ multiplex PCR assay. TCRdb took this table from immuneACCESS and kept in-frame rearrangements with V and J called. Such tables lack part of the clones; where checked against another copy, unresolved V genes explain under half of the gap, and the rest is unexplained. In all, the sample holds around 100,000 clones, and about 87% of those were seen once. Just over 5.5% of the sample goes to the ten largest clones. The sequenced sample was blood. Receptor source: a person aged 18-70 years in good health.

This chain uses TRBV7-2 with TRBJ2-2, with D maybe TRBD2 (6 bases). Trimming stripped 1 base from V and 0 bases from J, with 9 bases between. Per the germline V gene, CDR1 is SGHTA and CDR2 is FQGNSA. The CDR3 covers 16 residues. The chain's CDR3 is CASSLVGGANTGELFF. The CDR3 DNA sequence: TGTGCCAGCAGCTTAGTGGGGGGAGCGAACACCGGGGAGCTGTTTTTT.

This chain uses TRBV6-6 with TRBJ2-7; TRBD1 matches 9 bases. CDR1 and CDR2 from the germline V gene are MNHNY and SVGAGI (reference sequence). V lost 2 bases to trimming and J lost 6 bases; unmatched junction nucleotides: 5. CDR3 length equals 14 residues. The CDR3 nucleotides read TGTGCCAGCAGTTACCGGGACAGGGAGGTCGAGCAGTACTTC. This codes for CASSYRDREVEQYF.

The chain couples TRBV10-3 to TRBJ1-5, with 10 bases identical to TRBD1. Losses at the gene ends were 5 bases for V and 5 bases for J; bases not matched to a gene: 6. The CDR3 is 15 amino acids. Germline CDR1 and CDR2: ENHRY and SYGVKD. CDR3 region: CAISPGQGYDQPQHF. CDR3 coding DNA: TGTGCCATCAGTCCGGGACAGGGGTACGATCAGCCCCAGCATTTT.

The rearrangement links TRBV6-6 to TRBJ2-1; 9 nucleotides align to TRBD2. Trimming took 2 bases from V and 10 from J; bases not matched to a gene: 6. Germline V gene lookup returns CDR1 MNHNY and CDR2 SVGAGI (reference sequence). CDR3 size: 14 residues. CDR3 coding DNA: TGTGCCAGCAGTTACGGGCGGGAGGGCAGCGAGCAGTTCTTC. Translation gives CASSYGREGSEQFF.

The rearrangement links TRBV21-1 to TRBJ1-5. TRBV21-1 is noted as a pseudogene. The length of the CDR3 is 18 residues. DNA of the CDR3: TGTGCCAGCAGCAAAGTCGCTCAGAGAGGGTATAGCAATCAGCCCCAGCATTTT. It yields the protein CASSKVAQRGYSNQPQHF.

This clone appeared a single time. V gene TRBV4-2 combines with J gene TRBJ1-4; D remains unclear. Germline CDR1 and CDR2: LGHNA and YNFKEQ. The CDR3 contains 19 residues. Trimming left V 0 bases short and J 7 bases short, with 24 bases between. The CDR3 nucleotides are TGTGCCAGCAGCCAAGATCGGTGGAAAAGAGGGAGTTTGTCTGAAAAACTGTTTTTT. Protein sequence: CASSQDRWKRGSLSEKLFF.

The J gene is TRBJ2-7, the V gene TRBV2; D call uncertain. The CDR3 runs to 13 residues. Deletions cut 4 bases from V and 0 bases from J, with 7 bases between. In germline, CDR1 is SNHLY, CDR2 FYNNEI. CDR3 loop: CASSVDLSYEQYF. DNA for the CDR3: TGTGCCAGCAGTGTGGACCTCTCCTACGAGCAGTACTTC.

This clone has just one count. V gene TRBV6-6 combines with J gene TRBJ2-2; D is undetermined. Deletions cut 2 bases from V and 6 bases from J, with 13 bases between. Germline CDR1 MNHNY, CDR2 SVGAGI (reference sequence). The CDR3 runs 15 residues. CDR3 sequence: CASSYDNRVAGELFF. In DNA, the CDR3 is TGTGCCAGCAGTTACGATAATCGAGTTGCCGGGGAGCTGTTTTTT.

This clone was seen only a few times. The rearrangement joins TRBV6-5 to TRBJ1-2; D ambiguous. This CDR3 spans 13 amino acids. Germline V gene data show CDR1 as MNHEY and CDR2 as SVGAGI. V lost 4 bases, J lost 7 bases, and 13 bases lay in between. CDR3 nucleotides: TGTGCCAGCAGTTCCGGACGGCGGGGTGGCTACACCTTC. It translates to CASSSGRRGGYTF.

The CDR3 spells CAWSVAGTGELFF. CDR3 nucleotides: TGTGCCTGGAGTGTAGCTGGAACCGGGGAGCTGTTTTTT. The chain joins TRBV30 to TRBJ2-2, with D unresolved. The CDR3 has 13 residues. V lost 0 bases to trimming and J lost 5 bases, with 7 bases between them. Germline loops: CDR1 GTSNPN, CDR2 SVGIG (reference sequence).

The V call is TRBV19, the J call TRBJ2-1, with D possibly called TRBD1 or TRBD2 (5 bases each). Germline-derived CDR1 and CDR2 are LNHDA and SQIVND (reference sequence). This CDR3 is built from 15 residues. Trimming took off 3 bases at V and 0 bases at J, with 9 bases between the two ends. The CDR3 reads CASSIGAGSYNEQFF. The CDR3 nucleotides read TGTGCCAGTAGTATTGGGGCGGGCTCCTACAATGAGCAGTTCTTC.

This chain connects TRBV20-1 to TRBJ1-2; D gene unclear. The CDR3 is 11 amino acids. The V gene's germline CDR1 is DFQATT and CDR2 SNEGSKA (reference sequence). Between the trimmed V and J ends, which lost 1 base and 4 bases, there was a span of 4 bases. CDR3 coding DNA: TGCAGTGCTAGAGTAGGCTATGGCTACACCTTC. Translating it yields CSARVGYGYTF.

As to this clone: This sample includes further DNA sequences coding for the same CDR3. The chain carries TRBV30 and TRBJ1-5; D uncertain. Between the trimmed V and J ends, which lost 2 bases and 0 bases, there was a span of 8 bases. The CDR3 extends over 14 amino acids. Germline V gene sequence: CDR1 GTSNPN, CDR2 SVGIG (reference sequence). The CDR3 reads CAWSRGYSNQPQHF. CDR3 in DNA: TGTGCCTGGAGTCGAGGGTATAGCAATCAGCCCCAGCATTTT.

The gene calls are TRBV28 and TRBJ2-1; TRBD2 matches at 16 bases. This CDR3 is 16 amino acids long. The V and J ends lost 6 bases and 7 bases, in that order; junction bases with no gene match: 6. Germline CDR1 reads MDHEN; CDR2 reads SYDVKM. The CDR3 coding sequence is TGTGCCAGCAGCTCGCTGGGACTAGCGGGAGGGAATGAGCAGTTCTTC. Its protein is CASSSLGLAGGNEQFF.

This rearrangement joins TRBV30 to TRBJ1-2; TRBD1 aligns across 9 bases. CDR1 and CDR2 (germline): GTSNPN, SVGIG (reference sequence). CDR3 size: 13 residues. J gave up 8 bases and V 1 base, and 5 bases lay outside the gene matches. CDR3 residues: CAWSAGTGNGYTF. CDR3 bases: TGTGCCTGGAGTGCCGGGACAGGGAACGGCTACACCTTC.

V usage is TRBV7-7 and J usage is TRBJ1-3; TRBD1 is a possible D gene (6 bases). This CDR3 has 13 amino acids. Germline V gene sequence: CDR1 SSHAT, CDR2 FNYEAQ (reference sequence). Trimming took off 5 bases at V and 4 bases at J, with 9 bases between the two ends. The CDR3 region is CASSPDRGNTIYF. The CDR3 coding sequence is TGTGCCAGCAGCCCCGACAGGGGAAACACCATATATTTT. The complete variable domain, with remaining parts taken from reference TRBV7-7 and TRBJ1-3, reads GAGVSQSPRYKVTKRGQDVTLRCDPISSHATLYWYQQALGQGPEFLTYFNYEAQPDKSGLPSDRFSAERPEGSISTLTIQRTEQRDSAMYRCASSPDRGNTIYFGEGSWLTVV.

The chain recombines TRBV11-2 with TRBJ2-6; D may be TRBD2 (6 bases). Trimming removed 5 bases at V and 1 base at J, with 21 bases between. This CDR3 spans 19 amino acids. Germline values: CDR1 SGHAT, CDR2 FQNNGV. CDR3 in amino acids: CASSQGWVAETSGANVLTF. DNA of the CDR3: TGTGCCAGCAGCCAAGGATGGGTAGCGGAGACGTCTGGGGCCAACGTCCTGACTTTC.

The rearrangement links TRBV4-1 to TRBJ1-1; a weak D match, TRBD1 (6 bases). There are 16 residues in the CDR3. The germline V gene encodes CDR1 MGHRA and CDR2 YSYEKL. The V end was cut by 4 bases, the J end by 1 base, with 16 bases between. The CDR3 sequence: CASSRDNPTGNTEAFF. The CDR3 nucleotides read TGCGCCAGCAGCCGAGATAACCCGACAGGGAACACTGAAGCTTTCTTT.

This chain links TRBV5-6 with TRBJ1-5; no clear D gene. The germline gives CDR1 SGHDT, CDR2 YYEEEE. This CDR3 contains 14 residues. V was pared by 2 bases and J by 2 bases, with 8 bases between. The CDR3 coding sequence is TGTGCCAGCAGCTTCGGGGTCGGCAATCAGCCCCAGCATTTT. Its protein product is CASSFGVGNQPQHF.

This rearrangement joins TRBV2 to TRBJ1-1, with D maybe TRBD1 (5 bases). This CDR3 has 13 residues. V was trimmed by 3 bases and J by 11 bases, leaving 16 bases between them. From germline, CDR1 is SNHLY and CDR2 FYNNEI. DNA of the CDR3: TGTGCCAGCAGTGAGTTTTTTCTTGAGGGGGCTTTCTTT. Translated, it gives CASSEFFLEGAFF.

The chain combines TRBV11-2 with TRBJ1-4, with 10 bases lining up with TRBD1. CDR1 is SGHAT and CDR2 is FQNNGV in the germline V gene. The junction had 4 bases not matched to a gene; V was cut back by 5 bases and J by 4 bases. The CDR3 contains 15 residues. CDR3 sequence (DNA): TGTGCCAGCAGCCCCCGGGACAGGGGTAATGAAAAACTGTTTTTT. This translates into CASSPRDRGNEKLFF. The variable domain in full, completed from reference TRBV11-2 and TRBJ1-4, reads EAGVAQSPRYKIIEKRQSVAFWCNPISGHATLYWYQQILGQGPKLLIQFQNNGVVDDSQLPKDRFSAERLKGVDSTLKIQPAKLEDSAVYLCASSPRDRGNEKLFFGSGTQLSVL.

Here the CDR3 DNA reads TGTGCCAGCAGCCGACAGGTCAATGAGCAGTTCTTC. Translation: CASSRQVNEQFF. This chain uses TRBV7-8 with TRBJ2-1; D might be TRBD1 (6 bases). V shed 5 bases and J shed 6 bases, with 8 bases lying between them. The CDR3 has 12 residues. CDR1 and CDR2 (germline): SGHVS, FQNEAQ.

J is TRBJ1-2 and V is TRBV19, with D possibly being TRBD1 (5 bases). Germline V gene sequence: CDR1 LNHDA, CDR2 SQIVND (reference sequence). The germline V and J ends were trimmed by 3 bases and 1 base, with 15 bases remaining between them. This CDR3 region has 16 residues. CDR3: CASSMQGPGNNYGYTF. For the CDR3, the DNA is TGTGCCAGTAGTATGCAGGGTCCGGGGAATAACTATGGCTACACCTTC.

CDR3 amino acids: CASSSGQGETFYGYTF. The CDR3 nucleotides are TGTGCCAGCAGCTCCGGACAGGGGGAGACTTTCTATGGCTACACCTTC. The rearrangement joins TRBV7-9 to TRBJ1-2; 10 bases line up with TRBD1. Germline-derived CDR1 and CDR2 are SEHNR and FQNEAQ (reference sequence). There are 16 residues in the CDR3. V lost 4 bases, J lost 4 bases, and 9 bases stayed unmatched.

In this sample, this clone turned up a few times. V is TRBV5-1 and J is TRBJ1-2, with TRBD1 matching over 9 bases. The CDR3 is 16 residues long. The V and J ends lost 4 bases and 4 bases, in that order; junction bases with no gene match: 11. In germline, CDR1 is SGHRS, CDR2 YFSETQ. This chain's CDR3 is CASSLLQGARPYGYTF. The CDR3 nucleotides read TGCGCCAGCAGCCTTCTACAGGGGGCGCGACCCTATGGCTACACCTTC.